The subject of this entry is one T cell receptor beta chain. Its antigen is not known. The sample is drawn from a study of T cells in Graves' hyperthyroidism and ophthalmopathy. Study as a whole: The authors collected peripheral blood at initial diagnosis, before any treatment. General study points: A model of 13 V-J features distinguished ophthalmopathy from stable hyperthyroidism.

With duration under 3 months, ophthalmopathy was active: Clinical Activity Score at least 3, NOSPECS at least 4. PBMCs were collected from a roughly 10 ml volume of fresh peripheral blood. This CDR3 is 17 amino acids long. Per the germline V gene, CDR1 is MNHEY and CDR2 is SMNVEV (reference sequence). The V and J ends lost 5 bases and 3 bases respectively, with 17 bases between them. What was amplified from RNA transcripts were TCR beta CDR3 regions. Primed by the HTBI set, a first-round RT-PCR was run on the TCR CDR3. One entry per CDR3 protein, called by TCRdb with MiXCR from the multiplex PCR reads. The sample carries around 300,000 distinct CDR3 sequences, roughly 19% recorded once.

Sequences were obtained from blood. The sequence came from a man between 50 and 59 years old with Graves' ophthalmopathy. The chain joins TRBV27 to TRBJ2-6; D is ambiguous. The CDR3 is CASSKVANGFGANVLTF. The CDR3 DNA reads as TGTGCCAGCAGTAAGGTCGCAAACGGATTTGGGGCCAACGTCCTGACTTTC. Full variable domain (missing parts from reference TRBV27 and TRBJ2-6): EAQVTQNPRYLITVTGKKLTVTCSQNMNHEYMSWYRQDPGLGLRQIYYSMNVEVTDKGDVPEGYKVSRKEKRNFPLILESPSPNQTSLYFCASSKVANGFGANVLTFGAGSRLTVL.